The 16 T cell receptor beta chains below come from one sample, sequenced in a study of regulatory T cells in long-lasting Graves disease. In building TCR beta libraries, iRepertoire HTBI primers were used together with Arm-PCR of CDR3 regions. Using its own MiXCR run on the multiplex PCR reads, TCRdb lists one record per CDR3 protein. The sample shows around 500,000 distinct CDR3 sequences, around 16% of them seen only once. Time point given: newly diagnosed GD, antithyroid drugs for less than 3 months. The TCR library was prepared using RNA isolated from PBMCs. These data were also filed under a second study, of T cells in Graves' hyperthyroidism and ophthalmopathy.

Specimen: peripheral blood mononuclear cells (PBMCs), collected at new diagnosis, from a patient treated with antithyroid drugs. The receptors stem from a woman aged 40-65 years with Graves disease.

This clonotype was counted a few times. This chain links TRBV15 with TRBJ2-7, with a possible D match to TRBD1 (5 bases). Germline V lookup: CDR1 LNHNV, CDR2 YYDKDF (reference sequence). V lost 0 bases and J lost 5, with 8 bases in between. CDR3 length equals 13 residues. The CDR3 region has the DNA TGTGCCACCAGCAGAGAGGAAGGGGACGAGCAGTACTTC. It translates to CATSREEGDEQYF.

This clonotype was recorded a few times. This may be a read error, as it is one base from a much larger clone. V gene TRBV28 combines with J gene TRBJ1-5; no clear D. Germline-derived CDR1 and CDR2 are MDHEN and SYDVKM. This CDR3 contains 15 residues. CDR3 nucleotide sequence: TGTGCCAGCAGTTTTGGGCTCAGGAGCAATCAGCCCCAGCGTTTT. It specifies CASSFGLRSNQPQRF.

This clonotype was seen only a few times. Mismatch with germline at one junction end may stem from a read error. The chain employs TRBV5-6 and TRBJ2-3; D remains ambiguous. The CDR3 is 11 residues long. Germline loops: CDR1 SGHDT, CDR2 YYEEEE. CDR3 DNA: TGTGCCAACAGCTGGTCAGATACGCAGTATTTT. Its protein product is CANSWSDTQYF.

A few counts support this clonotype. V and J are TRBV28 and TRBJ1-5, with D unclear. This CDR3 is built from 11 residues. The germline V gene has CDR1 MDHEN and CDR2 SYDVKM. The V and J ends lost 5 bases and 9 bases respectively, with 8 bases between them. The CDR3 DNA reads TGTGCCAGCAGTGTCATAGGGCCCCAGCATTTT. Amino acid sequence: CASSVIGPQHF.

There are many counts of this clonotype. The rearrangement links TRBV12-3 or TRBV12-4 to TRBJ1-2, with TRBD1 matching over 7 bases. J was trimmed by 0 bases and V by 4 bases; bases with no gene match: 11. This CDR3 contains 17 residues. The chain's CDR3 is CASSSIRDRFANYGYTF. For the CDR3, the DNA is TGTGCCAGCAGTTCGATCCGGGACAGATTCGCTAACTATGGCTACACCTTC.

About this clonotype itself: A much bigger clone sits one base away, suggesting this may be a read error. The CDR3 reads CASSYSGGFISPLHF. The CDR3 region has the DNA TGTGCCAGCAGTTACTCGGGAGGGTTCATTTCACCCCTCCACTTT. The genes are TRBV6-5 and TRBJ1-6; no firm D call. V was cut by 0 bases and J by 9 bases, with 12 bases left in between. Germline loops: CDR1 MNHEY, CDR2 SVGAGI. There are 15 residues in the CDR3.

This clonotype has ten or more counts. The rearrangement links TRBV11-3 to TRBJ1-6; D not certain. The germline V and J ends were trimmed by 3 bases and 7 bases, with 10 bases remaining between them. CDR1 is SGHNT and CDR2 is YENEEA in the germline V gene. The CDR3 spans 14 residues. The CDR3 is CASSFRTANSPLHF. CDR3 in DNA: TGTGCCAGCAGCTTCCGGACGGCAAATTCACCCCTCCACTTT.

J is TRBJ1-4 and V is TRBV30; D is perhaps TRBD1 (5 bases). The CDR3 has 19 residues. The germline gives CDR1 GTSNPN, CDR2 SVGIG (reference sequence). Between the trimmed V and J ends, which lost 5 bases and 0 bases, there was a span of 25 bases. CDR3 in amino acids: CAWAHPGLQSLATNEKLFF. CDR3 nucleotide sequence: TGTGCCTGGGCCCACCCGGGACTGCAATCACTTGCAACTAATGAAAAACTGTTTTTT.

This clonotype was seen once. V gene TRBV19 combines with J gene TRBJ1-2; the D is unclear. CDR1 LNHDA and CDR2 SQIVND come from the germline V gene (reference sequence). V was cut by 7 bases and J by 8 bases, with 14 bases left in between. The CDR3 is 12 residues long. The chain's CDR3 is CASNAQTGGYTF. The CDR3 DNA is TGTGCCAGTAACGCACAAACGGGCGGCTACACCTTC.

This clonotype has at least ten counts. The rearrangement links TRBV20-1 to TRBJ2-5, with 7 positions matching TRBD2. V lost 6 bases to trimming and J lost 4 bases; unmatched junction nucleotides: 8. The CDR3 is 13 residues long. Germline V gene data show CDR1 as DFQATT and CDR2 as SNEGSKA (reference sequence). The chain's CDR3 is CSASGGLAETQYF. CDR3 sequence (DNA): TGCAGTGCGTCGGGAGGTCTTGCAGAGACCCAGTACTTC.

A remark on this clonotype: This may arise from a read error, as a much more abundant clone is one base away. J is TRBJ2-5 and V is TRBV2; the D gene is possibly TRBD2 (5 bases). The CDR3 covers 12 residues. V was cut by 8 bases and J by 9 bases, with 16 bases left in between. Per germline, CDR1 SNHLY and CDR2 FYNNEI. CDR3 coding DNA: TGTGCCAGCCTACGGGCGAAGGAGGCCCAGTACTTC. It codes for CASLRAKEAQYF.

The rearrangement joins TRBV19 to TRBJ2-5; TRBD2 might be the D (5 bases). CDR3 length: 14 residues. V lost 3 bases and J lost 4, with 12 bases in between. From germline, CDR1 is LNHDA and CDR2 SQIVND (reference sequence). CDR3 nucleotide sequence: TGTGCCAGTAGTATCGGGAACCCGCCAGAGACCCAGTACTTC. Protein: CASSIGNPPETQYF. The full variable domain, completed using reference TRBV19 and TRBJ2-5, is DGGITQSPKYLFRKEGQNVTLSCEQNLNHDAMYWYRQDPGQGLRLIYYSQIVNDFQKGDIAEGYSVSREKKESFPLTVTSAQKNPTAFYLCASSIGNPPETQYFGPGTRLLVL.

The chain combines TRBV7-9 with TRBJ2-1; 9 bases map to TRBD1. From germline, CDR1 is SEHNR and CDR2 FQNEAQ (reference sequence). CDR3 length: 16 residues. V lost 5 bases, J lost 4 bases, and 9 bases stayed unmatched. CDR3 nucleotides: TGTGCCAGCAGCGCTCGGACAGGGGCAACTTACAATGAGCAGTTCTTC. It codes for CASSARTGATYNEQFF.

This clonotype was seen repeatedly, ten times or more. This chain links TRBV28 with TRBJ1-1; possible D gene TRBD1, 6 bases. The CDR3 contains 15 residues. V lost 7 bases and J 6 bases, leaving 21 bases between the germline ends. Germline V lookup: CDR1 MDHEN, CDR2 SYDVKM. The DNA of the CDR3 is TGTGCCAGCAACACCCCGGGTTGGGGGCGCTCTGAAGCTTTCTTT. The encoded protein is CASNTPGWGRSEAFF.

In this sample, this clonotype turned up many times. The genes are TRBV7-3 and TRBJ2-3; 7 positions match TRBD2. V trimming: 2 bases; J trimming: 4 bases; junction bases outside the gene matches: 3. The germline V gene has CDR1 SGHTA and CDR2 FQGTGA. The CDR3 covers 14 residues. CDR3 region: CASSLGRDADTQYF. Written as DNA, the CDR3 is TGTGCCAGCAGCTTAGGGAGGGACGCAGATACGCAGTATTTT.

Ten or more counts support this clonotype. The genes are TRBV7-9 and TRBJ1-2, with a possible D match to TRBD1 (5 bases). V was shortened by 0 bases and J by 8 bases, with 13 bases between the two germline ends. The germline CDR1 and CDR2 sequences are SEHNR and FQNEAQ (reference sequence). The CDR3 has 14 amino acids. CDR3 sequence reads: CASSLAWGEGGYTF. The CDR3 nucleotides read TGTGCCAGCAGCTTAGCTTGGGGCGAGGGAGGCTACACCTTC.